Reported below is one TCR beta chain. Authors' processing steps: Nucleated cell number was recorded as an estimate derived from reference gene primer amplification. TCRdb's copy holds only in-frame clones and misses some; the assay was immunoSEQ multiplex PCR. Clonal size and the V and J genes are those of that table, whereas D and trimming came from the DNA. This table holds fewer than 150,000 clones, approximately 88% found once. These data come from a study of blood T cell repertoires in COVID-19. For the study at large: T cells, B-cell-depleted T cells, or PBMCs provided the cDNA or gDNA that served as material.

The CDR3 contains 13 residues. Germline CDR1 and CDR2: SNHLY and FYNNEI. Trimming removed 7 bases at V and 0 bases at J, with 4 bases between. Sequenced: peripheral blood. The J gene is TRBJ1-6, the V gene TRBV2; no firm D call. This TCR was sampled from a human donor in a cohort sampled during active COVID-19. The CDR3 DNA reads as TGTGCCAGCACTTACTCCTATAATTCACCCCTCCACTTT. The encoded protein is CASTYSYNSPLHF.